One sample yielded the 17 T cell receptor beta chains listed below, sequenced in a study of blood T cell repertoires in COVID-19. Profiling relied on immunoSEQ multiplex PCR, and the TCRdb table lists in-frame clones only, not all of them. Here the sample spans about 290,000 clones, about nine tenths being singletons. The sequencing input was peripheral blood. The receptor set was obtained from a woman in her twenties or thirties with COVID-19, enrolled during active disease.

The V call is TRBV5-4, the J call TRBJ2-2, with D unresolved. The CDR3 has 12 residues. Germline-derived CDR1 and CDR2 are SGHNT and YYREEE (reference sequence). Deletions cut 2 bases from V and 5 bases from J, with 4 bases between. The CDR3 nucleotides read TGTGCCAGCAGCTTTCGGACCGGGGAGCTGTTTTTT. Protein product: CASSFRTGELFF.

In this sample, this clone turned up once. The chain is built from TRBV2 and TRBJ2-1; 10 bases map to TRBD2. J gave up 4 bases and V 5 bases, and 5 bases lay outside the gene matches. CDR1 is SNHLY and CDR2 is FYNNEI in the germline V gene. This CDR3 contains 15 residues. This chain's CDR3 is CASSLERGGYNEQFF. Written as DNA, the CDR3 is TGTGCCAGCAGTCTTGAGCGGGGGGGGTACAATGAGCAGTTCTTC.

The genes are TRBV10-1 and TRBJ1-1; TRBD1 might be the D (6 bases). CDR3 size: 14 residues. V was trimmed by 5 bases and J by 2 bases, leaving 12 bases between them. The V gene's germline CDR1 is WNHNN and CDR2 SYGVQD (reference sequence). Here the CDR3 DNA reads TGCGCCAGCAGTCCTACAGGGATCAACACTGAAGCTTTCTTT. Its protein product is CASSPTGINTEAFF.

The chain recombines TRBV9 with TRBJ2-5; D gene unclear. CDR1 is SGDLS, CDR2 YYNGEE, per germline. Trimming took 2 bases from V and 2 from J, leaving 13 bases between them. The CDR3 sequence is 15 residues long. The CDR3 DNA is TGTGCCAGCAGCGTCATGACCGGGTTTCAAGAGACCCAGTACTTC. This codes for CASSVMTGFQETQYF.

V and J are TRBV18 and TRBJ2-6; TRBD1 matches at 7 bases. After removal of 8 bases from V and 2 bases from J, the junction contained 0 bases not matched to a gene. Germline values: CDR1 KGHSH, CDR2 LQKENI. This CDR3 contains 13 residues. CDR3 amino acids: CASDRAGANVLTF. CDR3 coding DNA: TGTGCCAGCGACAGGGCTGGGGCCAACGTCCTGACTTTC.

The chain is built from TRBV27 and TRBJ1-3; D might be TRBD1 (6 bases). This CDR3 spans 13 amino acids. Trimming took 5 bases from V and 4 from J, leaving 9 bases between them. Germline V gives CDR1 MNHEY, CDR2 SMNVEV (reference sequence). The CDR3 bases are TGTGCCAGCAGTCTAGGACAGGGAAACACCATATATTTT. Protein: CASSLGQGNTIYF.

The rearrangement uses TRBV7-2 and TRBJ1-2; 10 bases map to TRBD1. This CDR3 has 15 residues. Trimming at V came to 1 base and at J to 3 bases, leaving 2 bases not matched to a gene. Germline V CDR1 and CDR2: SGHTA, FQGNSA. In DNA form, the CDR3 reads TGTGCCAGCAGCTTAGGGACAGGGGGATACTATGGCTACACCTTC. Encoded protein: CASSLGTGGYYGYTF.

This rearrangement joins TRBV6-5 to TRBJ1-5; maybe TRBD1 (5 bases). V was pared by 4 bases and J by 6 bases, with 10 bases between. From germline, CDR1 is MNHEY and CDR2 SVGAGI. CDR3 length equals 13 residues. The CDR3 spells CASSLRGGQPQHF. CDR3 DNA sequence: TGTGCCAGCAGTTTGAGGGGAGGTCAGCCCCAGCATTTT.

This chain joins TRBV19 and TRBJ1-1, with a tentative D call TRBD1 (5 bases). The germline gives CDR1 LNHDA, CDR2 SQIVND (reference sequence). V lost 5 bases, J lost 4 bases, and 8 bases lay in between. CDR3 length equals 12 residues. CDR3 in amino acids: CASSWGGTEAFF. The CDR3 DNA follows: TGTGCCAGTAGTTGGGGGGGCACTGAAGCTTTCTTT.

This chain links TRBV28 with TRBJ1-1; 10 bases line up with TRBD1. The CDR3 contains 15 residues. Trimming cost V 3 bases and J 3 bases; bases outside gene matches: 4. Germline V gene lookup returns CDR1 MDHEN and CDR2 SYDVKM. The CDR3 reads CASSFFGTGDTEAFF. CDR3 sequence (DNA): TGTGCCAGCAGTTTCTTCGGGACAGGGGACACTGAAGCTTTCTTT.

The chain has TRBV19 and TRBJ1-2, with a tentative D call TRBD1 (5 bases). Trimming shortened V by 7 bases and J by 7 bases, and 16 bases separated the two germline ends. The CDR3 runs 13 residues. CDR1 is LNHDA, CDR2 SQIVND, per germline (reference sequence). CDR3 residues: CASTPRDARGYTF. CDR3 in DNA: TGTGCCAGTACCCCCAGGGATGCCCGTGGCTACACCTTC.

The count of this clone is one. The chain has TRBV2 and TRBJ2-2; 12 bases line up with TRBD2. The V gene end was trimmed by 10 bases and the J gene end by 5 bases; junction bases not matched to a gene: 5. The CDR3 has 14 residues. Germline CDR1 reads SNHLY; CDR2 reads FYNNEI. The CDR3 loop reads CATKTSGGTGELFF. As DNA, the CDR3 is TGTGCCACCAAGACTAGCGGGGGAACCGGGGAGCTGTTTTTT.

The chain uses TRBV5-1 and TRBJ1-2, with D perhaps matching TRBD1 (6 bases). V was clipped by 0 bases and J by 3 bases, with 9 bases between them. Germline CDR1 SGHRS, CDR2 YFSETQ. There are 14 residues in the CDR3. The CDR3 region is CASSLAPGDYGYTF. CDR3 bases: TGCGCCAGCAGCTTGGCCCCAGGGGACTATGGCTACACCTTC.

The CDR3 here is CATSDRTSGGNEQFF. CDR3 bases: TGTGCCACCAGTGATCGGACTAGCGGGGGTAATGAGCAGTTCTTC. J is TRBJ2-1 and V is TRBV24-1, with 13 bases aligning to TRBD2. This CDR3 contains 15 residues. V shed 3 bases and J 7 bases; nucleotides not matched to a gene: 2. CDR1 and CDR2 from the germline V gene are KGHDR and SFDVKD.

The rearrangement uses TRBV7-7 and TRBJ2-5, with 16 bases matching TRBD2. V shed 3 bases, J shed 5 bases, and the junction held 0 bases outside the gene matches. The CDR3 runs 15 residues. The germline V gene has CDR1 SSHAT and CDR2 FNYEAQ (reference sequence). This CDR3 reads CASSLGLAGGETQYF. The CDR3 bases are TGTGCCAGCAGCTTGGGACTAGCGGGAGGGGAGACCCAGTACTTC.

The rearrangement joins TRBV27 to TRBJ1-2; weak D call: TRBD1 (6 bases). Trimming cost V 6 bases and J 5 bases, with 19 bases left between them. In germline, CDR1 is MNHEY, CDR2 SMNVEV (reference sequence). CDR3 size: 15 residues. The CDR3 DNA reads TGTGCCAGCAGCCCTAGGTGGGGACACATATATGGCTACACCTTC. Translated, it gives CASSPRWGHIYGYTF.

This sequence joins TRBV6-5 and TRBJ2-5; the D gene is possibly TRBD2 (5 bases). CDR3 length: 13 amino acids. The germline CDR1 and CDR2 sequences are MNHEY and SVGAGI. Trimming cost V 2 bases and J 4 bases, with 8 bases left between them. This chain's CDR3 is CASSYRTRETQYF. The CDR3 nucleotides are TGTGCCAGCAGTTACCGGACTCGAGAGACCCAGTACTTC.